This TCR beta chain stems from a study of human T cells and chemical hapten exposure. J lost 1 base, V lost 6 bases, and 12 bases had no gene match. This CDR3 has 18 amino acids. CDR1 and CDR2 (germline): MNHEY, SVGAGI. Time point given: patch test 2, 6 weeks after DPC sensitization. The treatment here: therapeutic diphenylcyclopropenone sensitization with weekly scalp DPC. Individual cDNA molecules in this library carried unique molecular identifiers. TCRdb re-called the RACE reads through MiXCR, storing one row per CDR3 protein. This table holds tens of thousands of distinct CDR3 sequences, around a tenth found once. The table lists this clonotype with many counts. The antigen remains unidentified. Findings of the study overall: Significantly greater numbers of large CDR3 similarity clusters came from expanded TCRs than from controls.

Sequences were derived from whole blood, sampled in connection with sensitization to the hapten diphenylcyclopropenone (DPC). The gene calls are TRBV6-5 and TRBJ2-1; 10 positions match TRBD1. The TCR originated in a young man with alopecia areata. Some clones in this sample may be carry-over from other donors' samples. DNA for the CDR3: TGTGCCAGCAGCCTCCGGGACAGGGGAACGGAGTCCTACAATGAGCAGTTCTTC. Protein sequence: CASSLRDRGTESYNEQFF.